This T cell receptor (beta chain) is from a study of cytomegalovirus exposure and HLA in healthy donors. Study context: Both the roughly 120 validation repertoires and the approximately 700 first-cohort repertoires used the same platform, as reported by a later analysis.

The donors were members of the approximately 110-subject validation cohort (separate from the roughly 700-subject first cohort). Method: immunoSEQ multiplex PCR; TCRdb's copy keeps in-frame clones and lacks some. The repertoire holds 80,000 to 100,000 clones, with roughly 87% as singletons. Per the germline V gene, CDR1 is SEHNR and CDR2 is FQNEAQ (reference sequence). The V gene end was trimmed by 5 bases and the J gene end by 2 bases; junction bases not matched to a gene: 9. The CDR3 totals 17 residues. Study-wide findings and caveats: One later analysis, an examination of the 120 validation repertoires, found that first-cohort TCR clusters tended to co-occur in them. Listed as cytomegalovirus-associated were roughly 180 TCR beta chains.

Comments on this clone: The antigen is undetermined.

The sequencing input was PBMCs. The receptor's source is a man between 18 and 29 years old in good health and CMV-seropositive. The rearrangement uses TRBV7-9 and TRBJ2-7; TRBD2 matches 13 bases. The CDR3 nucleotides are TGTGCCAGCAGCCCGGGACTAGCGGGATCAACAACCTACGAGCAGTACTTC. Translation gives CASSPGLAGSTTYEQYF.